A single sample is the source of the 15 T cell receptor beta chains below, sequenced in a study of read filtering for tumor transcriptome and immune sequencing. This library used roughly 400 ng RNA and molecular barcoded adaptors spanning alpha/delta and beta/gamma chains. TCRdb reanalysed the reads using MiXCR and keeps one entry per CDR3 protein. The table has approximately 93,000 distinct CDR3 sequences, roughly 21% seen once. Sequencing was done on a sample of a population of CD138-negative cells sorted from bone marrow. These receptors all come from a donor older than 35 with multiple myeloma.

With regard to this clonotype: The CDR3 carries no conserved terminal phenylalanine or tryptophan, so it likely arises from a read error. The chain combines TRBV28 with TRBJ1-1, with D unresolved. CDR3 length: 14 residues. V shed 2 bases and J shed 5 bases, with 12 bases lying between them. Germline values: CDR1 MDHEN, CDR2 SYDVKM. For the CDR3, the DNA is TGTGCCAGCAGTTTAGGTGTAGGGTGGACTGAAGCTTTCTCT. The encoded protein is CASSLGVGWTEAFS.

Remarks on this clonotype: This may come from a read error, since a much larger clone is one base off. J is TRBJ2-2 and V is TRBV12-3 or TRBV12-4; weak D call: TRBD2 (5 bases). This CDR3 has 15 amino acids. The CDR3 DNA sequence: TGTGCCAGCAGTCCACCCCCCGACGTTACCGGGAAGCTGTTTTTT. This translates into CASSPPPDVTGKLFF.

For this clonotype: This may be a read error, as it is one base from a much larger clone. The chain couples TRBV2 to TRBJ1-2; 7 positions match TRBD1. The CDR3 sequence is 12 residues long. CDR1 and CDR2 from the germline V gene are SNHLY and FYNNEI. The CDR3 protein is CVSRDSNYGYTF. CDR3 DNA: TGTGTCAGCAGGGACAGCAACTATGGCTACACCTTC.

As concerns this clonotype: A read error may explain this, as a much larger clone is one base away. The rearrangement links TRBV5-5 to TRBJ2-5, with D possibly TRBD1 on 6 matching bases. CDR3 size: 16 residues. The V gene's germline CDR1 is SGHKS and CDR2 YYEKEE (reference sequence). The CDR3 sequence: CASSSTSTGLQETHYF. The CDR3 coding sequence is TGTGCCAGCAGCTCCACCTCGACAGGTCTCCAAGAGACCCACTACTTC.

This clonotype has a handful of counts. J is TRBJ1-4 and V is TRBV7-2; 8 bases match TRBD1. This CDR3 has 16 residues. Germline CDR1 is SGHTA and CDR2 is FQGNSA. The V and J ends lost 5 bases and 8 bases, in that order; junction bases with no gene match: 13. The CDR3 DNA reads as TGTGCCAGCAGCCTCCAGAGGGACAGGCGAAAAGAAAAACTGTTTTTT. Its translation: CASSLQRDRRKEKLFF. The full variable domain, rest sourced from reference TRBV7-2 and TRBJ1-4, is GAGVSQSPSNKVTEKGKDVELRCDPISGHTALYWYRQSLGQGLEFLIYFQGNSAPDKSGLPSDRFSAERTGGSVSTLTIQRTQQEDSAVYLCASSLQRDRRKEKLFFGSGTQLSVL.

As to this clonotype: A much bigger clone sits one base away, suggesting this may be a read error. V is TRBV20-1 and J is TRBJ2-2; the D is unclear. The CDR3 length is 13 residues. With 3 bases removed from V and 7 bases from J, the gap between germline ends came to 12 bases. Germline V CDR1 and CDR2: DFQATT, SNEGSKA (reference sequence). CDR3 in amino acids: CSASQHSIGELFF. The CDR3 DNA is TGCAGTGCTAGTCAGCATAGCATCGGGGAGCTGTTTTTT.

This clonotype was seen only a few times. V is TRBV7-9 and J is TRBJ2-3, with 7 bases lining up with TRBD1. In germline, CDR1 is SEHNR, CDR2 FQNEAQ (reference sequence). The CDR3 sequence is 15 residues long. J was trimmed by 2 bases and V by 2 bases; bases with no gene match: 4. As DNA, the CDR3 is TGTGCCAGCAGCTTATACAGGGGATACACAGATACGCAGTATTTT. Translated: CASSLYRGYTDTQYF.

The CDR3 sequence: CASSDGVGTEAFF. The DNA of the CDR3 is TGTGCCAGCAGCGACGGGGTGGGCACTGAAGCTTTCTTT. The chain joins TRBV7-3 to TRBJ1-1; no clear D gene. The CDR3 extends over 13 amino acids. The germline V gene has CDR1 SGHTA and CDR2 FQGTGA. V was shortened by 5 bases and J by 4 bases, with 11 bases between the two germline ends.

Ten or more counts support this clonotype. The rearrangement links TRBV5-1 to TRBJ2-4, with no clear D. V was cut by 0 bases and J by 3 bases, with 10 bases left in between. The CDR3 sequence is 15 residues long. CDR1 and CDR2 (germline): SGHRS, YFSETQ. The CDR3: CASSLEPVGKNIQYF. The DNA for the CDR3 is TGCGCCAGCAGCTTGGAGCCGGTCGGCAAAAACATTCAGTACTTC.

There are many counts of this clonotype. This chain connects TRBV20-1 to TRBJ2-3, with a tentative D call TRBD2 (6 bases). The CDR3 runs to 13 residues. Germline loops: CDR1 DFQATT, CDR2 SNEGSKA (reference sequence). The V end was cut by 1 base, the J end by 11 bases, with 16 bases between. The CDR3 loop is CSARVSGEWGQYF. The CDR3 nucleotides read TGCAGTGCTAGAGTTTCGGGGGAGTGGGGGCAGTATTTT.

This clonotype has a count of ten or more. The V and J genes are TRBV29-1 and TRBJ1-1, with D perhaps matching TRBD1 (6 bases). Germline CDR1 reads SQVTM; CDR2 reads ANQGSEA. The CDR3 contains 12 residues. Deletions cut 6 bases from V and 2 bases from J, with 10 bases between. The CDR3 sequence is CSVGQINTEAFF. CDR3 bases: TGCAGCGTCGGACAGATAAACACTGAAGCTTTCTTT. Filled out from reference TRBV29-1 and TRBJ1-1, the complete variable domain reads SAVISQKPSRDICQRGTSLTIQCQVDSQVTMMFWYRQQPGQSLTLIATANQGSEATYESGFVIDKFPISRPNLTFSTLTVSNMSPEDSSIYLCSVGQINTEAFFGQGTRLTVV.

In regard to this clonotype: Its ends do not fully match the called genes, so a read error is possible. The V and J genes are TRBV28 and TRBJ1-2; D gene ambiguous. Germline CDR1 reads MDHEN; CDR2 reads SYDVKM. This CDR3 has 14 amino acids. The CDR3 nucleotides are TGTGCCAGCAGTCTAGAGCAGACTAACTATGGCTACACCTTT. Protein sequence: CASSLEQTNYGYTF.

This clonotype showed up just a few times. A junction end diverges from the germline sequence, so it may reflect a read error. This chain links TRBV18 with TRBJ2-4; 9 bases line up with TRBD1. The CDR3 is 15 amino acids. CDR1 KGHSH and CDR2 LQKENI come from the germline V gene. CDR3: CASSQQGAAENIQYF. The CDR3 coding sequence is TGTGCCAGCTCACAACAGGGGGCAGCCGAAAACATTCAGTACTTC. Looking up the rest from reference TRBV18 and TRBJ2-4 gives the full variable domain: NAGVMQNPRHLVRRRGQEARLRCSPMKGHSHVYWYRQLPEEGLKFMVYLQKENIIDESGMPKERFSAEFPKEGPSILRIQQVVRGDSAAYFCASSQQGAAENIQYFGAGTRLSVL.

This clonotype was recorded at least ten times. This sequence joins TRBV7-9 and TRBJ1-1, with 9 bases lining up with TRBD1. V trimming: 4 bases; J trimming: 5 bases; junction bases outside the gene matches: 2. The CDR3 runs 13 residues. CDR1 and CDR2 from the germline V gene are SEHNR and FQNEAQ (reference sequence). The CDR3 protein is CASSSDRGTEAFF. CDR3 DNA sequence: TGTGCCAGCAGCTCGGACAGGGGAACTGAAGCTTTCTTT. Together with reference TRBV7-9 and TRBJ1-1, the CDR3 gives the full variable domain: DTGVSQNPRHKITKRGQNVTFRCDPISEHNRLYWYRQTLGQGPEFLTYFQNEAQLEKSRLLSDRFSAERPKGSFSTLEIQRTEQGDSAMYLCASSSDRGTEAFFGQGTRLTVV.

The V gene is TRBV20-1, the J gene TRBJ1-3, with no clear D. CDR1 and CDR2 from the germline V gene are DFQATT and SNEGSKA (reference sequence). V gave up 3 bases and J gave up 2 bases, with 14 bases separating them. The CDR3 is 15 amino acids. DNA of the CDR3: TGCAGTGCTAGGGAGGAGGGTTGGGCTGGAAACACCATATATTTT. It translates to CSAREEGWAGNTIYF.